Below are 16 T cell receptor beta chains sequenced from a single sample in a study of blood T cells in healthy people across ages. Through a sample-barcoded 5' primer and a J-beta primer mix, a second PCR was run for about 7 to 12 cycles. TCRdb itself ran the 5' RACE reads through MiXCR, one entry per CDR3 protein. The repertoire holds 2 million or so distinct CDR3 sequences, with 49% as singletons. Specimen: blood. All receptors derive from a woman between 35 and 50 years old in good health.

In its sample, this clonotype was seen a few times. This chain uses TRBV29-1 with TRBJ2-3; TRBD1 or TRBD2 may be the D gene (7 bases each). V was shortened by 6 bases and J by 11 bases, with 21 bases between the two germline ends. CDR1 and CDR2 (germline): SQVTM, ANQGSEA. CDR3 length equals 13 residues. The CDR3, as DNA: TGCAGCGTGGGGGGGACAGACCGTTCGGGGCAGTATTTT. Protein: CSVGGTDRSGQYF.

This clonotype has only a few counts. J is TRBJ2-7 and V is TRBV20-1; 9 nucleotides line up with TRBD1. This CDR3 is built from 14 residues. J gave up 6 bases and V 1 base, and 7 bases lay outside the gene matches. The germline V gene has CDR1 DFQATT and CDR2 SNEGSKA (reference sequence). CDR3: CSARARGDRVEQYF. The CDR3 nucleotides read TGCAGTGCTAGAGCCCGTGGGGACAGGGTCGAGCAGTACTTC.

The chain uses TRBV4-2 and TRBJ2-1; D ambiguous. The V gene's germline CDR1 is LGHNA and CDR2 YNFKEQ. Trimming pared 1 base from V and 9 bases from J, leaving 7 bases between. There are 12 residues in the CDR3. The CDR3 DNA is TGTGCCAGCAGCCAAGGGGCATGTGAGCAGTTCTTC. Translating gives CASSQGACEQFF.

In DNA form, the CDR3 reads TGTGCCAGCAGTTTTTCATTTGCAACTAATGAAAAACTGTTTTTT. Translating gives CASSFSFATNEKLFF. This chain uses TRBV27 with TRBJ1-4; D unclear. The CDR3 is made up of 15 amino acids. V was cut by 3 bases and J by 0 bases, with 8 bases left in between. The germline CDR1 and CDR2 sequences are MNHEY and SMNVEV (reference sequence).

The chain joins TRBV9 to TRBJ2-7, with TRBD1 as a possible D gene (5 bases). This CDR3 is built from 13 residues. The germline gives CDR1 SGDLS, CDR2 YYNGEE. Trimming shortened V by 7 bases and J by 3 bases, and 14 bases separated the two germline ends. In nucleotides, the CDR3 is TGTGCCAGCGGGGCCGCCCCGGGCTACGAGCAGTACTTC. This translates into CASGAAPGYEQYF. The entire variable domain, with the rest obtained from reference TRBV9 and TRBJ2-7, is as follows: DSGVTQTPKHLITATGQRVTLRCSPRSGDLSVYWYQQSLDQGLQFLIQYYNGEERAKGNILERFSAQQFPDLHSELNLSSLELGDSALYFCASGAAPGYEQYFGPGTRLTVT.

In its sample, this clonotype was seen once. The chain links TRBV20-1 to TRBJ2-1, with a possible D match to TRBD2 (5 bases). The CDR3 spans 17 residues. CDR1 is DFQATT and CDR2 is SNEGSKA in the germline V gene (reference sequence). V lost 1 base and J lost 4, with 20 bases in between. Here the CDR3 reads CSARGLEGSVLYNEQFF. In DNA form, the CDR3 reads TGCAGTGCTAGAGGGCTTGAAGGTAGCGTATTATACAATGAGCAGTTCTTC.

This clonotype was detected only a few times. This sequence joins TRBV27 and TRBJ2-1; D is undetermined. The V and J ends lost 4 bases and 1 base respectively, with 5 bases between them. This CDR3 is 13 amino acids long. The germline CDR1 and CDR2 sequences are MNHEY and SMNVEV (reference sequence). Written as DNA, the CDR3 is TGTGCCAGCAGTTCCTATTCCTACAATGAGCAGTTCTTC. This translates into CASSSYSYNEQFF.

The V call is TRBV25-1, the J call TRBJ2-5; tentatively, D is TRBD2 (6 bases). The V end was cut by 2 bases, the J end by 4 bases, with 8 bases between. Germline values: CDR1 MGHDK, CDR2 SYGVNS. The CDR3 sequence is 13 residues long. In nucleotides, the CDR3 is TGTGCCAGCAGTGAAGTGGGGGGAGAGACCCAGTACTTC. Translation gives CASSEVGGETQYF.

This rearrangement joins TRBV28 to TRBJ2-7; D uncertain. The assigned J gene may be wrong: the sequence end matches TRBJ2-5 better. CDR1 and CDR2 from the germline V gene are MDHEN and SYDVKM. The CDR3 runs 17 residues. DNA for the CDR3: TGTGCCAGCAGTTTAGACCGTTCCCCGTTCGGAGAAGAGACCCAGTACTTC. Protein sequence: CASSLDRSPFGEETQYF.

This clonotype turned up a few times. The CDR3: CASSEAFEGSGYTF. The CDR3 DNA sequence: TGTGCCAGCAGTGAGGCCTTCGAGGGAAGTGGCTACACCTTC. The chain is built from TRBV6-5 and TRBJ1-2; D unclear. Germline V gene data show CDR1 as MNHEY and CDR2 as SVGAGI. The CDR3 is made up of 14 amino acids. V shed 5 bases and J shed 7 bases, with 17 bases lying between them.

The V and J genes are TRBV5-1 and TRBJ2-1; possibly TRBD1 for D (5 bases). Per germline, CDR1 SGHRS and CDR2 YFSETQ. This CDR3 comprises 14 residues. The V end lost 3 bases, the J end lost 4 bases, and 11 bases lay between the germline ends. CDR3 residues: CASSSLTEYNEQFF. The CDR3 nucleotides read TGCGCCAGCAGCTCCCTGACAGAGTACAATGAGCAGTTCTTC.

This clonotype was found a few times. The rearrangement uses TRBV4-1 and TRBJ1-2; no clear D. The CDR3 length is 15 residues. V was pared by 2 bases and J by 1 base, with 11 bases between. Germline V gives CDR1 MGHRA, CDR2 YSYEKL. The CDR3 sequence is CASSQRNSDNYGYTF. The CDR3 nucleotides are TGCGCCAGCAGCCAAAGGAACAGCGATAACTATGGCTACACCTTC.

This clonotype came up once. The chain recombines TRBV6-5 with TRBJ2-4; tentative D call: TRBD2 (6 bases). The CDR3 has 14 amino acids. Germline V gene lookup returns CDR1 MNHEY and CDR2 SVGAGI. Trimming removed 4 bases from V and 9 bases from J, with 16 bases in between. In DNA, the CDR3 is TGTGCCAGCAGTTTAATGGACGGGGGTGGCATTCAGTACTTC. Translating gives CASSLMDGGGIQYF.

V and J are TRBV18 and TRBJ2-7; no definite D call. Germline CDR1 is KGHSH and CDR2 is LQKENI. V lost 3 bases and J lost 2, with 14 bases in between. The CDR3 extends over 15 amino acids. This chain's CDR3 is CASSPSRPQTYEQYF. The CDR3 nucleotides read TGTGCCAGCTCACCGAGCAGGCCCCAAACCTACGAGCAGTACTTC.

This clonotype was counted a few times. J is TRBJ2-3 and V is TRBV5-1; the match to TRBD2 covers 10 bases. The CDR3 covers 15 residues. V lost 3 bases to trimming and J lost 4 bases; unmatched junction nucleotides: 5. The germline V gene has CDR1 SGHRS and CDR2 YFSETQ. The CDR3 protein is CASSWSGGGADTQYF. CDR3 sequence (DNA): TGCGCCAGCAGCTGGAGCGGGGGGGGTGCAGATACGCAGTATTTT.

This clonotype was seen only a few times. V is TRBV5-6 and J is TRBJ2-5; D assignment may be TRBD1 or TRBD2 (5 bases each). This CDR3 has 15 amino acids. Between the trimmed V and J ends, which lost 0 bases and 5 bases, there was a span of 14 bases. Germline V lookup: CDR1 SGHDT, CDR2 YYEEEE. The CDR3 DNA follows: TGTGCCAGCAGCTTGGAATTGGGGGTGATGGAGACCCAGTACTTC. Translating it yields CASSLELGVMETQYF.